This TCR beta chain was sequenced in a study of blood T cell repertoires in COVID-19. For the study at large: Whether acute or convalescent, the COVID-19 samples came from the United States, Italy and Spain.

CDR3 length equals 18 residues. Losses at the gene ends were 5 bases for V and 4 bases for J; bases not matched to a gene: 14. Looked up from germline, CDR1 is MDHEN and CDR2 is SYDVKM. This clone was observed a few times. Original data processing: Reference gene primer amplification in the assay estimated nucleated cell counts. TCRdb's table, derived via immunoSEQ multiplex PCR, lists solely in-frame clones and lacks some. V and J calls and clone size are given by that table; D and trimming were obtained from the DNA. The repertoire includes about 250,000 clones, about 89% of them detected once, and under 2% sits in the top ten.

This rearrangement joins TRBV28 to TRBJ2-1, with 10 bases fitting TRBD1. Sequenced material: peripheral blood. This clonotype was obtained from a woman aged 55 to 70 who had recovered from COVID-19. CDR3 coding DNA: TGTGCCAGCAGTGTTGTAAAACGGACAGGGGGAAAATACAATGAGCAGTTCTTC. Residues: CASSVVKRTGGKYNEQFF.